This is a list of T cell receptor beta chains from one sample in a study of blood T cell repertoires in COVID-19. Data came from immunoSEQ multiplex PCR; TCRdb stores just in-frame clones and leaves some out. The table shows some 140,000 clones, with approximately 83% occurring only once. Sequenced: peripheral blood. These receptors originate from an older woman with COVID-19, enrolled during active disease. Each CDR3 is given with its conserved first and last residue. A D gene is named only where the DNA matches it firmly. Rows give clone size only sometimes, using once, few, many, or a class for an expanded clone.

.	TRBD1	TRBV3-1/TRBV3-2	TRBJ1-3	TGTGCCAGCAGCCAAGGACAGGGCTCTGGAAACACCATATATTTT	CASSQGQGSGNTIYF
.	TRBD1	TRBV2	TRBJ1-2	TGTGCCAGCCAGCAGGGGGCTTTCGGGTATGGCTACACCTTC	CASQQGAFGYGYTF
.	TRBD2	TRBV7-9	TRBJ2-1	TGTGCCAGCAGCTTAGGGACTAGGTCGTACTATGAGCAGTTCTTC	CASSLGTRSYYEQFF
.	.	TRBV6-5	TRBJ2-2	TGTGCCAGCAGTTGGGGAGGGAACACCGGGGAGCTGTTTTTT	CASSWGGNTGELFF
.	TRBD1	TRBV6-6	TRBJ1-1	TGTGCCAGCAGTTACCCCGACAGGGGTCACACTGAAGCTTTCTTT	CASSYPDRGHTEAFF
.	.	TRBV15	TRBJ1-4	TGTGCCACCACTGGACAGCCTAATGAAAAACTGTTTTTT	CATTGQPNEKLFF
.	.	TRBV27	TRBJ1-5	TGTGCCAGCAGTTTATCCTGGGTGGACCCTGGAGGTCGTAGCAATCAGCCCCAGCATTTT	CASSLSWVDPGGRSNQPQHF
.	.	TRBV9	TRBJ1-2	TGTGCCAGCAGCGTAGACGGGTTCTATGGCTACACCTTC	CASSVDGFYGYTF
few	TRBD2	TRBV7-8	TRBJ2-1	TGTGCCAGCAGCTTAGCGGTGGGAGGGGCCTACAATGAGCAGTTCTTC	CASSLAVGGAYNEQFF
.	TRBD1	TRBV5-6	TRBJ1-2	TGTGCCAGCAGCTTCCCACCCCCGACAGGGGAGAGGTATGGCTACACCTTC	CASSFPPPTGERYGYTF
.	TRBD1	TRBV5-1	TRBJ1-5	TGCGCCAGCAGCTTGGGGGGACAGGTTAATCAGCCCCAGCATTTT	CASSLGGQVNQPQHF
.	TRBD1	TRBV19	TRBJ1-5	TGTGCCAGTAGAAAGACAGGGGTGGAGAGCAATCAGCCCCAGCATTTT	CASRKTGVESNQPQHF
few	.	TRBV27	TRBJ1-3	TGTGCCAGCAGTTTAAGTCAGGGGCACACCATATATTTT	CASSLSQGHTIYF
once	TRBD1	TRBV4-2	TRBJ1-4	TGTGCCAGCAGCCAAGTCCCGGGACAGGGCAACATTAATGAAAAACTGTTTTTT	CASSQVPGQGNINEKLFF
.	.	TRBV7-9	TRBJ1-1	TGTGCCAGCAGCGCCACAGGGCGCACTGAAGCTTTCTTT	CASSATGRTEAFF
.	.	TRBV18	TRBJ1-1	TGTGCCAGCTCAAGAGGGTCTAGAGAGAACACTGAAGCTTTCTTT	CASSRGSRENTEAFF
.	TRBD1	TRBV19	TRBJ1-2	TGTGCCAGTAGTCCCCAGGGCGGACAGGGGAACGGCTACACCTTC	CASSPQGGQGNGYTF
once	.	TRBV5-1	TRBJ2-7	TGCGCCAGCAGGTTGCGGGACAGCTCCTACGAGCAGTACTTC	CASRLRDSSYEQYF
.	TRBD1	TRBV10-2	TRBJ1-4	TGCGCCAGCAGTGAGACAGGGGCAACGACTAATGAAAAACTGTTTTTT	CASSETGATTNEKLFF
.	.	TRBV5-4	TRBJ1-5	TGTGCCAGCAGCTTGGGCAGGGGTAACAATCAGCCCCAGCATTTT	CASSLGRGNNQPQHF
.	TRBD1	TRBV19	TRBJ2-1	TGTGCCAGTAAGAGTATGGTGGACAGGCTGAACAATGAGCAGTTCTTC	CASKSMVDRLNNEQFF
.	TRBD1	TRBV10-3	TRBJ2-1	TGTGCCATCTCCGGGACAGGGAACAATGAGCAGTTCTTC	CAISGTGNNEQFF
.	TRBD2	TRBV7-3	TRBJ2-1	TGTGCCAGCAGTTCTATAGCGGGGGCCTACAATGAGCAGTTCTTC	CASSSIAGAYNEQFF
.	.	TRBV13	TRBJ1-1	TGTGCCAGCAGCCGTCGGGTAATGAACACTGAAGCTTTCTTT	CASSRRVMNTEAFF
.	.	TRBV7-2	TRBJ1-2	TGTGCCAGCAGCTCCGTTCTGAGGAACTATGGCTACACCTTC	CASSSVLRNYGYTF
few	.	TRBV5-1	TRBJ1-2	TGCGCCAGCAGCTTGGACGGCGGGACCGCAAATGGCTACACCTTC	CASSLDGGTANGYTF
once	TRBD1	TRBV19	TRBJ1-2	TGTGCCAGTAGTTTCTGGGACAGGGGGACGAATGGCTACACCTTC	CASSFWDRGTNGYTF
.	TRBD1	TRBV7-9	TRBJ1-1	TGTGCCAGCAGCACATTCACAGGGGGCCGAGGGACTGAAGCTTTCTTT	CASSTFTGGRGTEAFF
once	.	TRBV20-1	TRBJ1-1	TGCAGGGCAATCCGGAACACTGAAGCTTTCTTT	CRAIRNTEAFF
.	.	TRBV15	TRBJ1-6	TGTGCCACCAGCAGAGAGGCAAGGGGGATTTCACCCCCCCACTTT	CATSREARGISPPHF
.	TRBD1	TRBV6-5	TRBJ2-1	TGTGCCAGCAGTTACCAGACAGGGGTCGGTTACAATGAGCAGTTCTTC	CASSYQTGVGYNEQFF
.	TRBD1	TRBV18	TRBJ1-2	TGTGCCAGCTCACCTGGACAGGCTTATGGCTACACCTTC	CASSPGQAYGYTF
.	.	TRBV6-6	TRBJ1-5	TGTGCCAGCAGACCCACAGGGTTGGTAGAGCCCCAGCATTTT	CASRPTGLVEPQHF
.	.	TRBV27	TRBJ1-6	TGTGCCAGCAGTTTAACTAGGGCGCGATCACCCCTCCACTTT	CASSLTRARSPLHF
.	.	TRBV9	TRBJ1-3	TGTGCCAGCAGCGCGAACAGGGGAAACACCATATATTTT	CASSANRGNTIYF
.	.	TRBV20-1	TRBJ2-5	TGCAGTGCTAGTTACGGGACCCAGTACTTC	CSASYGTQYF
.	TRBD1	TRBV7-9	TRBJ2-2	TGTGCCAGCAGCCCCCGGGACAGGGAAACCGGGGAGCTGTTTTTT	CASSPRDRETGELFF
.	.	TRBV12-3/TRBV12-4	TRBJ2-7	TGTGCCAGCAGTTCGAGAGACGAGCAGTACTTC	CASSSRDEQYF
.	.	TRBV4-1	TRBJ1-1	TGCGCCAGCAGCCCAACCAGGGGGAACACTGAAGCTTTCTTT	CASSPTRGNTEAFF
once	.	TRBV5-1	TRBJ1-1	TGCGCCAGCAGCTTGGGGAGGCTTTCCGGGGCTGAAGCTTTCTTT	CASSLGRLSGAEAFF
.	.	TRBV14	TRBJ1-1	TGTGCCAGCAGCCTGGGGGGGGCTGAAGCTTTCTTT	CASSLGGAEAFF
.	.	TRBV27	TRBJ1-2	TGTGCCAGCAGTTTATCAGCAGGGGTCTATGGCTACACCTTC	CASSLSAGVYGYTF
once	TRBD2	TRBV10-1	TRBJ2-5	TGCGCCAGCAGCTCAGGTGGACTAGCGAAAGAGACCCAGTACTTC	CASSSGGLAKETQYF
.	TRBD2	TRBV7-2	TRBJ2-2	TGTGCCAGCAGTAGACCGGGACTAGCCGTCACCGGGGAGCTGTTTTTT	CASSRPGLAVTGELFF
.	TRBD2	TRBV2	TRBJ2-1	TGTGCCAGCAGTCTCACACTAGCGGGAGGGCCCCATGAGCAGTTCTTC	CASSLTLAGGPHEQFF
.	.	TRBV2	TRBJ2-5	TGTGCCAGCAGACAGGAGACCCAGTACTTC	CASRQETQYF
once	TRBD1	TRBV19	TRBJ1-2	TGTGCCAGTAGTATAGTTGGGACAGGCGATGGCTACACCTTC	CASSIVGTGDGYTF
.	.	TRBV3-1/TRBV3-2	TRBJ1-5	TGTGCCAGCAGCCAGGGAGTTCCTCAGCCCCAGCATTTT	CASSQGVPQPQHF
.	.	TRBV18	TRBJ1-2	TGTGCCAGCTCAGAGGACACGGACTATGGCTACACCTTC	CASSEDTDYGYTF
few	.	TRBV1	TRBJ1-1	TGCACCAGCAGCCACAGGCGGCCAGGGGAATACCTGAACACTGAAGCTTTCTTT	CTSSHRRPGEYLNTEAFF
few	TRBD2	TRBV15	TRBJ2-1	TGTGCCACCAGCAGAGGGGGACTAGCGGGAGGAGGTGAGCAGTTCTTC	CATSRGGLAGGGEQFF
once	.	TRBV30	TRBJ1-6	TGTGCCTGGAGTGTACAGAACAATTCACCCCTCCACTTT	CAWSVQNNSPLHF
.	TRBD1	TRBV9	TRBJ1-2	TGTGCCAGCAGCTCTCAGGGGGCAGGCTATAACTATGGCTACACCTTC	CASSSQGAGYNYGYTF
many	.	TRBV2	TRBJ2-7	TGTGCCAGCAGTGATCGACTAGTCGTTGCGCAGTACTTC	CASSDRLVVAQYF
.	TRBD1	TRBV9	TRBJ1-1	TGTGCCAGCAGCGTAGTTTGGTCAGGGGGTGAAGCTTTCTTT	CASSVVWSGGEAFF
.	.	TRBV4-2	TRBJ1-4	TGTGCCAGCAGCCAAGAAGGGGGAGTAGGTGAAAAACTGTTTTTT	CASSQEGGVGEKLFF